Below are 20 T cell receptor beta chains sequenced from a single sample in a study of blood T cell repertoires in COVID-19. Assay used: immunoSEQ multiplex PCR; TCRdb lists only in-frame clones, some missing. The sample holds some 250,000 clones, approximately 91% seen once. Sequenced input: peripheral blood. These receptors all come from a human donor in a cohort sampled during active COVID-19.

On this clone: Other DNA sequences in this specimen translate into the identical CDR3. As DNA, the CDR3 is TGTGCCAGCAGCCCTGACAGGGGATTACAAGAGACCCAGTACTTC. It yields the protein CASSPDRGLQETQYF. The chain couples TRBV7-2 to TRBJ2-5, with TRBD1 identical over 8 bases. Per the germline V gene, CDR1 is SGHTA and CDR2 is FQGNSA. Losses at the gene ends were 5 bases for V and 2 bases for J; bases not matched to a gene: 7. The CDR3 runs to 15 residues.

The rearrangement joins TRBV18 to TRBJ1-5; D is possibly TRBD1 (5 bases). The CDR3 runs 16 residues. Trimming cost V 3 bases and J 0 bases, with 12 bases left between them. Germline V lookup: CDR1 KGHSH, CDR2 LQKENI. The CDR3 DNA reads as TGTGCCAGCTCACCCCAGGGCGCCCTTAGCAATCAGCCCCAGCATTTT. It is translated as CASSPQGALSNQPQHF.

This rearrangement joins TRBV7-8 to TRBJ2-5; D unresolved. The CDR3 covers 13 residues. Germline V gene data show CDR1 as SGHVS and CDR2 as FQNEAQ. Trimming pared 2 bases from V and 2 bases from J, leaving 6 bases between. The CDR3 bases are TGTGCCAGCAGCTTATGGCTTCAAGAGACCCAGTACTTC. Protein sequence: CASSLWLQETQYF.

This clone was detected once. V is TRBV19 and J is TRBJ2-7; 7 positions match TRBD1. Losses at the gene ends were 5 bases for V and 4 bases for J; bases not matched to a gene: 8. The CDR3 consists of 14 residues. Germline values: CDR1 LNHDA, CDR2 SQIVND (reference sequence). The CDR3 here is CASSFGQATYEQYF. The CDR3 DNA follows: TGTGCCAGTAGTTTCGGACAGGCTACTTACGAGCAGTACTTC.

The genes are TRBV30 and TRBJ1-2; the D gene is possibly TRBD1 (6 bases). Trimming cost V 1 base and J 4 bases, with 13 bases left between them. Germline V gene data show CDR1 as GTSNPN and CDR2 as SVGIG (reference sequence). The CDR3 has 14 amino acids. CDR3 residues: CAWSEGGIGYGYTF. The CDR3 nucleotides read TGTGCCTGGAGTGAAGGGGGAATCGGCTATGGCTACACCTTC. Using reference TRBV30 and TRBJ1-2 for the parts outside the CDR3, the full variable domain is SQTIHQWPATLVQPVGSPLSLECTVEGTSNPNLYWYRQAAGRGLQLLFYSVGIGQISSEVPQNLSASRPQDRQFILSSKKLLLSDSGFYLCAWSEGGIGYGYTFGSGTRLTVV.

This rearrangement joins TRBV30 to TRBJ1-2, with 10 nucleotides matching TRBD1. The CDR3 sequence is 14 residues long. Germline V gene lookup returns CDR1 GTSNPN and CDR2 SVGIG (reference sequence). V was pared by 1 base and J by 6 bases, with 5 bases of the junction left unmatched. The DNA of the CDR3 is TGTGCCTGGAGTGAAGACAGGGGGCGCGATGGCTACACCTTC. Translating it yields CAWSEDRGRDGYTF. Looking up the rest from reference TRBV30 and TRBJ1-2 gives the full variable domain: SQTIHQWPATLVQPVGSPLSLECTVEGTSNPNLYWYRQAAGRGLQLLFYSVGIGQISSEVPQNLSASRPQDRQFILSSKKLLLSDSGFYLCAWSEDRGRDGYTFGSGTRLTVV.

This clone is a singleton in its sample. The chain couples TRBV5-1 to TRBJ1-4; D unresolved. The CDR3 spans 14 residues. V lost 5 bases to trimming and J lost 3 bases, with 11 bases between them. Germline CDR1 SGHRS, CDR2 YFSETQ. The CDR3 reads CASRPIESNEKLFF. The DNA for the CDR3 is TGCGCCAGCAGACCAATCGAGTCTAATGAAAAACTGTTTTTT.

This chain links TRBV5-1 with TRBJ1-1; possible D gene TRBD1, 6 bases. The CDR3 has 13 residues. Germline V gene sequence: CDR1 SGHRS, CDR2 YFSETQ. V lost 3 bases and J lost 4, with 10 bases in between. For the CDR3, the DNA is TGCGCCAGCAGCTCGGGGGGGCCCACTGAAGCTTTCTTT. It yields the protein CASSSGGPTEAFF.

CDR3 sequence: CASRAGLLFYEQYF. The CDR3 nucleotides read TGTGCCAGCAGAGCGGGACTACTATTCTACGAGCAGTACTTC. V and J are TRBV27 and TRBJ2-7; 7 bases agree with TRBD2. Germline CDR1 reads MNHEY; CDR2 reads SMNVEV (reference sequence). The CDR3 extends over 14 amino acids. Unmatched junction bases numbered 8, after V lost 6 bases and J lost 3 bases.

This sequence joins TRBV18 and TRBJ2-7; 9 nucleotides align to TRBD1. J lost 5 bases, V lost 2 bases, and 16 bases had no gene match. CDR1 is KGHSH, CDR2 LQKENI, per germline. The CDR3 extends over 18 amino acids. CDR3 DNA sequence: TGTGCCAGCTCACCAAGACGATCCCTCGGGACAGGGACCCACGAGCAGTACTTC. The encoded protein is CASSPRRSLGTGTHEQYF.

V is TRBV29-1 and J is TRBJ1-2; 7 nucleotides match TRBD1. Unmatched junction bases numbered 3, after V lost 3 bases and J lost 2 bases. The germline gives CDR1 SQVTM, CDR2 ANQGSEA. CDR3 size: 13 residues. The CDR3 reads CSVEGTDNYGYTF. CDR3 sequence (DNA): TGCAGCGTTGAGGGGACAGACAACTATGGCTACACCTTC. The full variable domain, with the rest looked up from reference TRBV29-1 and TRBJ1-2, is SAVISQKPSRDICQRGTSLTIQCQVDSQVTMMFWYRQQPGQSLTLIATANQGSEATYESGFVIDKFPISRPNLTFSTLTVSNMSPEDSSIYLCSVEGTDNYGYTFGSGTRLTVV.

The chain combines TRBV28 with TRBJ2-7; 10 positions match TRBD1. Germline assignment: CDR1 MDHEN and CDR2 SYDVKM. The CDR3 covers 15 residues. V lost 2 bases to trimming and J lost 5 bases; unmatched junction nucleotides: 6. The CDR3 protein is CASSLVTGGKNEQYF. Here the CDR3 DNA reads TGTGCCAGCAGTTTAGTGACAGGGGGCAAAAACGAGCAGTACTTC.

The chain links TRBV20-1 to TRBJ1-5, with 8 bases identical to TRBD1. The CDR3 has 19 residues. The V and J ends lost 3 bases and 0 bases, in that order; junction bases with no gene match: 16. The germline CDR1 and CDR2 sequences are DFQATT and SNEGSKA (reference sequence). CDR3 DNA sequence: TGCAGTGCTAGTGTCAGGGGGCCATACGTCCGTTATAGCAATCAGCCCCAGCATTTT. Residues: CSASVRGPYVRYSNQPQHF.

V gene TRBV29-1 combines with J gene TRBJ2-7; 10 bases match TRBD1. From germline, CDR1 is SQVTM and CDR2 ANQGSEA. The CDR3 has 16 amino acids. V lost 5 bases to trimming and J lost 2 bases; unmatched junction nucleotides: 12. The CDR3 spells CSVRGTGDGHTYEQYF. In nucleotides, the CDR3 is TGCAGCGTTCGGGGGACAGGGGACGGCCATACCTACGAGCAGTACTTC.

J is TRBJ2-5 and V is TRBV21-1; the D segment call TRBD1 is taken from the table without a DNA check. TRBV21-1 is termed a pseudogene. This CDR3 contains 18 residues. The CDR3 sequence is CASSKARREWSFQETQYF. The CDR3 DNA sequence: TGTGCCAGCAGCAAAGCGCGCAGGGAATGGAGCTTCCAAGAGACCCAGTACTTC.

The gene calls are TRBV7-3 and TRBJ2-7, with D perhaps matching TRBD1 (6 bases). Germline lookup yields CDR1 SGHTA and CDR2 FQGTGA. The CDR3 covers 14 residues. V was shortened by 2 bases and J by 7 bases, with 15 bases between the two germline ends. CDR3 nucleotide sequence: TGTGCCAGCAGCTTAGGGGACACCCTCGGAGAGCAGTACTTC. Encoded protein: CASSLGDTLGEQYF.

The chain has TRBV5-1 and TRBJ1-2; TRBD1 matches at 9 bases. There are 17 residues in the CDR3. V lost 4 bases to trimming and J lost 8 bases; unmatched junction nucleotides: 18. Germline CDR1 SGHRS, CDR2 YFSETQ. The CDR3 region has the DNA TGCGCCAGCAGCCCAGGTAGGCGGACAGGGGAAAAAGAAGGCTACACCTTC. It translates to CASSPGRRTGEKEGYTF.

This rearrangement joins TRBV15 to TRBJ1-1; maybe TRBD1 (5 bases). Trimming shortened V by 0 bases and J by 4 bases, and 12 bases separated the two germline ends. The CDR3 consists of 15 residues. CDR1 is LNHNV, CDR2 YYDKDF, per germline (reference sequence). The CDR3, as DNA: TGTGCCACCAGCAGAGAAGGGGTGGGGGGCACTGAAGCTTTCTTT. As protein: CATSREGVGGTEAFF.

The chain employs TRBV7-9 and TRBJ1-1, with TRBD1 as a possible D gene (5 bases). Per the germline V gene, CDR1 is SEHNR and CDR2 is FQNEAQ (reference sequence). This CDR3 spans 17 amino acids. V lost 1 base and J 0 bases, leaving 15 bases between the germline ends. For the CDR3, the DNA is TGTGCCAGCAGCTTAGGAAGCGTTGGGGGGATGAACACTGAAGCTTTCTTT. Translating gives CASSLGSVGGMNTEAFF.

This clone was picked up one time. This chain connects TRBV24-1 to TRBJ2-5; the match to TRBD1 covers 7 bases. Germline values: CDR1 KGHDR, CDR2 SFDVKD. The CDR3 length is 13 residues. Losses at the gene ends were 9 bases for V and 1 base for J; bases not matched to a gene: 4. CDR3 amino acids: CATQGQIQETQYF. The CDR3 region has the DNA TGTGCCACCCAGGGACAGATCCAAGAGACCCAGTACTTC.